This TCR beta chain stems from a study of cytomegalovirus exposure and HLA in healthy donors. A word on this clone: Antigen: not known.

Overall study results and limits: Accurate HLA-A and HLA-B prediction from TCR beta sequences was reported for most subjects.

The PCR used 60 Vbeta and 13 Jbeta primers. Repertoires were generated with immunoSEQ multiplex PCR, while TCRdb's copy carries only in-frame clones and drops some. Of 220,000 or so clones listed, more than 75% are singletons. Between the trimmed V and J ends, which lost 8 bases and 0 bases, there was a span of 20 bases. Germline V gene sequence: CDR1 GTSNPN, CDR2 SVGIG (reference sequence). The CDR3 has 16 amino acids. Sequencing used PBMCs. The gene calls are TRBV30 and TRBJ1-5; possible D gene TRBD1, 5 bases. The sequence came from a woman between 35 and 50 years old in good health and CMV-seronegative. DNA for the CDR3: TGTGCCCGCCCGCGGGACCCGCGAGGTAGCAATCAGCCCCAGCATTTT. Translating it yields CARPRDPRGSNQPQHF.